The subject of this entry is one T cell receptor (beta chain). Its antigen is unidentified. The sample originates from a study of cytomegalovirus exposure and HLA in healthy donors. General study results and limits: Most TCR beta V segments were productive about 90% or about 30% of the time in an earlier analysis. HLA-A and HLA-B allele assignments for most subjects were reportedly predicted accurately using TCR beta sequences. Most TCRs appeared rarely, but some public TCRs recurred in many donors. As a later analysis showed, several of the most significant clusters appeared to be linked to common viral pathogens.

The CDR3 is made up of 13 amino acids. Germline V CDR1 and CDR2: SGHTA, FQGNSA. Unmatched junction bases numbered 4, after V lost 3 bases and J lost 6 bases. PCR employed 60 Vbeta and 13 Jbeta primers. Repertoires were generated with immunoSEQ multiplex PCR, while TCRdb's copy carries only in-frame clones and drops some. The sample records 95,000 to 150,000 clones, about 84% being singletons. This receptor was obtained from a man between 40 and 49 years old in good health and CMV-seronegative. The material sequenced was PBMCs. The chain is built from TRBV7-2 and TRBJ1-1; 7 bases align to TRBD1. CDR3 sequence: CASSFRGKAEAFF. The CDR3 nucleotides read TGTGCCAGCAGCTTCAGGGGGAAGGCTGAAGCTTTCTTT.